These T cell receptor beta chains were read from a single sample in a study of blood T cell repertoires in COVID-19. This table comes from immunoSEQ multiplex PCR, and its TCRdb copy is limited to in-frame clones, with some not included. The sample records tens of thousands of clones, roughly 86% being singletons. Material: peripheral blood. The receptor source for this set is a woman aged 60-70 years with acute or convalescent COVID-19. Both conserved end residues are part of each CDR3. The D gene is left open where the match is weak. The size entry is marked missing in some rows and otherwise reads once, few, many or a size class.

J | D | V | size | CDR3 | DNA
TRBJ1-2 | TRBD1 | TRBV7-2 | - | CASSSQMGQGYGYTF | TGTGCCAGCAGCTCTCAGATGGGACAGGGGTATGGCTACACCTTC
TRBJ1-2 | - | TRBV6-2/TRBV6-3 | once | CASSNRQAPLNYGYTF | TGTGCCAGCAGCAACCGACAGGCGCCCCTTAACTATGGCTACACCTTC
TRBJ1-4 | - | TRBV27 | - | CASSLNGANEKLFF | TGTGCCAGCAGTTTGAACGGAGCGAATGAAAAACTGTTTTTT
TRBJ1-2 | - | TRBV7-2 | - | CASSTGQDYGYTF | TGTGCCAGCAGCACTGGACAAGACTATGGCTACACCTTC
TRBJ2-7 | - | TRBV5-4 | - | CASSLTGGPYEQYF | TGTGCCAGCAGCTTGACCGGGGGTCCCTACGAGCAGTACTTC
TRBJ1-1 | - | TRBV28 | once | CASRAQETEAFF | TGTGCCAGCCGGGCACAGGAGACTGAAGCTTTCTTT
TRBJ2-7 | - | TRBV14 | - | CASSHISDLSYEQYF | TGTGCCAGCAGCCATATCTCAGATCTCTCCTACGAGCAGTACTTC
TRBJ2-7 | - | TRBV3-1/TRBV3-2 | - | CASSQDSILGRSYEQYF | TGTGCCAGCAGCCAAGACTCTATATTGGGCCGCTCCTACGAGCAGTACTTC
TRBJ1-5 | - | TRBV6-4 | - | CASSPAGPRPGYSNQPQHF | TGTGCCAGCAGTCCTGCGGGCCCTCGCCCAGGCTATAGCAATCAGCCCCAGCATTTT
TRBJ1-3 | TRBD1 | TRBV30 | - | CAWRKGQGAALSGNTIYF | TGTGCCTGGAGGAAAGGACAGGGGGCGGCCCTCTCTGGAAACACCATATATTTT
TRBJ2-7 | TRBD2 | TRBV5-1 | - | CASRPGLAGAYEQYF | TGCGCCAGCAGACCCGGACTAGCGGGAGCCTACGAGCAGTACTTC
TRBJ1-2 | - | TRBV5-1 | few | CASSLTATNYGYTF | TGCGCCAGCAGCTTGACAGCCACTAACTATGGCTACACCTTC
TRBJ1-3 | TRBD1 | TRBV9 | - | CASSVADGQGSAGNTIYF | TGTGCCAGCAGCGTAGCGGACGGACAGGGTTCGGCTGGAAACACCATATATTTT
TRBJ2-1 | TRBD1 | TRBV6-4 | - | CASRSDRGSPFF | TGTGCCAGCAGATCTGACAGGGGGTCTCCGTTCTTC
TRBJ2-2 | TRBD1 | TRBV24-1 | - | CATILRGLGTGELFF | TGTGCCACCATTCTCAGGGGGCTCGGCACCGGGGAGCTGTTTTTT
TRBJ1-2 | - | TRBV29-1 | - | CSVGQNQNYGYTF | TGCAGCGTTGGACAGAATCAAAACTATGGCTACACCTTC
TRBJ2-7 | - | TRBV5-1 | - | CASSTLGGNEQYF | TGCGCCAGCAGCACGCTTGGGGGCAACGAGCAGTACTTC
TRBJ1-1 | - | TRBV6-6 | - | CASRVTGNTEAFF | TGTGCCAGCAGGGTCACAGGGAACACTGAAGCTTTCTTT
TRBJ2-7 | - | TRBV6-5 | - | CASSYDLVDEQYF | TGTGCCAGCAGTTACGATTTAGTGGACGAGCAGTACTTC
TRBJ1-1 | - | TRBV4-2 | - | CASSQDRDTEAFF | TGTGCCAGCAGCCAAGACCGGGATACTGAAGCTTTCTTT
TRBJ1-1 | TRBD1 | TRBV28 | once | CASSPIQTGGEAFF | TGTGCCAGCAGTCCCATCCAGACAGGGGGTGAAGCTTTCTTT
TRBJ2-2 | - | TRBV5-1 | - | CASSLVNRRTNTGELFF | TGCGCCAGCAGCTTGGTGAACAGACGTACGAACACCGGGGAGCTGTTTTTT
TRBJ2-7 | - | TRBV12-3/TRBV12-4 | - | CASRIETGLGQYF | TGTGCCAGCAGAATCGAGACAGGTTTGGGGCAGTACTTC
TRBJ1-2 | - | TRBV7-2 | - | CASSLVWEQGHYGYTF | TGTGCCAGCAGCTTAGTTTGGGAGCAGGGGCACTATGGCTACACCTTC
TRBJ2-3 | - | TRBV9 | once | CASSFHGTIEGDTQYF | TGTGCCAGCAGCTTTCACGGAACTATTGAGGGAGATACGCAGTATTTT
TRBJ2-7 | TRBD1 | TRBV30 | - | CAAGTVVTYEQYF | TGTGCTGCCGGGACAGTGGTAACCTACGAGCAGTACTTC
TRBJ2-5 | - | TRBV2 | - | CASSDGGALETQYF | TGTGCCAGCAGTGATGGGGGGGCTTTGGAGACCCAGTACTTC
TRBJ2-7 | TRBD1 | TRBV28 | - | CASTPDRGHEQYF | TGTGCCAGCACCCCGGACAGGGGCCACGAGCAGTACTTC
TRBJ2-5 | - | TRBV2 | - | CASSVKETQYF | TGTGCCAGCAGTGTAAAAGAGACCCAGTACTTC
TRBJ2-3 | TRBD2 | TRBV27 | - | CASSFIWRGGGADTQYF | TGTGCCAGCAGTTTTATCTGGCGGGGGGGCGGGGCAGATACGCAGTATTTT
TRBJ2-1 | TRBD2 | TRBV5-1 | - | CASSLSPGLAARRSYNEQFF | TGCGCCAGCAGCTTATCACCGGGACTAGCGGCCCGACGTTCCTACAATGAGCAGTTCTTC
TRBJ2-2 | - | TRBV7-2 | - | CASSLSRGWGANTGELFF | TGTGCCAGCAGCTTGTCCCGCGGGTGGGGAGCGAACACCGGGGAGCTGTTTTTT
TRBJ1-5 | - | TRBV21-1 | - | CASSKGLGVNQPQHF | TGTGCCAGCAGCAAAGGGTTAGGGGTTAATCAGCCCCAGCATTTT
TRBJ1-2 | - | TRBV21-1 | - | CASSKAARDSGQGARGLNGYTF | TGTGCCAGCAGCAAAGCGGCGCGGGACTCAGGACAGGGGGCGCGAGGCCTCAATGGCTACACCTTC
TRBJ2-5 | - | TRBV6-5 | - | CASTNGLGTPTHF | TGTGCCAGCACTAACGGGCTCGGGACACCGACGCACTTC
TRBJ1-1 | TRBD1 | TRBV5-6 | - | CASTDRGVNTEAFF | TGTGCCAGCACCGACAGGGGCGTGAACACTGAAGCTTTCTTT
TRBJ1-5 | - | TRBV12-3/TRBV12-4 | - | CASSLTSDQPQHF | TGTGCCAGCAGTCTCACAAGCGATCAGCCCCAGCATTTT
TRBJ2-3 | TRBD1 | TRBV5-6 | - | CASSFQTGENTQYF | TGTGCCAGCAGCTTCCAAACAGGGGAGAATACGCAGTATTTT
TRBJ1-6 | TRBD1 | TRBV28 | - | CASSPRTGIYSPLHF | TGTGCCAGCAGTCCCCGGACAGGGATCTATTCACCCCTCCACTTT
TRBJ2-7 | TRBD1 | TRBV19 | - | CASSITGTGLNEQYF | TGTGCCAGTAGTATAACTGGGACAGGGCTGAACGAGCAGTACTTC
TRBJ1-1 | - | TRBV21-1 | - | CASSNRDRRNMNTEAFF | TGTGCCAGCAGCAACCGGGACAGGCGAAACATGAACACTGAAGCTTTCTTT
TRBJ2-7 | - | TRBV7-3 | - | CASSRGNPPTYEQYF | TGTGCCAGCAGCCGAGGAAATCCCCCGACCTACGAGCAGTACTTC
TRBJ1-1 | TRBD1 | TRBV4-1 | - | CASSQTGAEDTEAFF | TGCGCCAGCAGCCAGACAGGGGCCGAAGACACTGAAGCTTTCTTT
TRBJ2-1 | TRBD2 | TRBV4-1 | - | CASSLSAGNEQFF | TGCGCCAGCAGCCTATCAGCGGGAAATGAGCAGTTCTTC
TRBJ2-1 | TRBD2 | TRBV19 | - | CASSPRGSTYNEQFF | TGTGCCAGTAGTCCCCGCGGGAGTACATACAATGAGCAGTTCTTC
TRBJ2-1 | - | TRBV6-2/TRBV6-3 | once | CASSSEQGGGNEQFF | TGTGCCAGCAGTTCTGAACAGGGAGGGGGGAATGAGCAGTTCTTC
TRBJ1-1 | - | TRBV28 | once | CASPAPFGRENTEAFF | TGTGCCAGTCCCGCCCCGTTCGGGCGGGAGAACACTGAAGCTTTCTTT
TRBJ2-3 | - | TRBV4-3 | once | CASSQDTGDTQYF | TGCGCCAGCAGCCAAGATACCGGAGATACGCAGTATTTT
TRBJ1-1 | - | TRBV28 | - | CASSFPGNTEAFF | TGTGCCAGCAGTTTTCCAGGGAACACTGAAGCTTTCTTT
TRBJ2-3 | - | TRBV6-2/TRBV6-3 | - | CASSYRSARSTDTQYF | TGTGCCAGCAGTTATCGGTCCGCAAGAAGCACAGATACGCAGTATTTT
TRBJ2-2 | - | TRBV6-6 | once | CLGEGTTGELFF | TGCCTTGGAGAGGGAACCACCGGGGAGCTGTTTTTT
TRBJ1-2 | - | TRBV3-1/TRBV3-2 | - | CASSQQGPNYGYTF | TGTGCCAGCAGCCAACAGGGTCCTAACTATGGCTACACCTTC
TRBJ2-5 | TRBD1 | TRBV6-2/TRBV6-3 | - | CASSRTGTGRTGRETQYF | TGTGCCAGCAGCCGGACCGGGACAGGGAGGACGGGCCGCGAGACCCAGTACTTC
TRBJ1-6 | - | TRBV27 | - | CASSLHSMGSPLHF | TGTGCCAGCAGTTTACATTCCATGGGCTCACCCCTCCACTTT
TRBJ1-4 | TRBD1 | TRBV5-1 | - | CASSLVQGMGEKLFF | TGCGCCAGCAGCTTGGTACAGGGGATGGGCGAAAAACTGTTTTTT
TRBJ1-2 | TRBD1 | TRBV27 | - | CASSPIGGYGNYGYTF | TGTGCCAGCAGTCCCATAGGGGGCTATGGGAACTATGGCTACACCTTC
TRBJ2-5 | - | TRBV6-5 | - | CASSLRGNQETQYF | TGTGCCAGCAGTTTACGCGGGAATCAAGAGACCCAGTACTTC
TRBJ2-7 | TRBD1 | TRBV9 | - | CASSPRTGSYEQYF | TGTGCCAGCAGCCCTCGGACAGGCTCCTACGAGCAGTACTTC
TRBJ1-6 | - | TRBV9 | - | CASSHGGRVNSPLHF | TGTGCCAGCAGCCACGGGGGGAGAGTGAATTCACCCCTCCACTTT